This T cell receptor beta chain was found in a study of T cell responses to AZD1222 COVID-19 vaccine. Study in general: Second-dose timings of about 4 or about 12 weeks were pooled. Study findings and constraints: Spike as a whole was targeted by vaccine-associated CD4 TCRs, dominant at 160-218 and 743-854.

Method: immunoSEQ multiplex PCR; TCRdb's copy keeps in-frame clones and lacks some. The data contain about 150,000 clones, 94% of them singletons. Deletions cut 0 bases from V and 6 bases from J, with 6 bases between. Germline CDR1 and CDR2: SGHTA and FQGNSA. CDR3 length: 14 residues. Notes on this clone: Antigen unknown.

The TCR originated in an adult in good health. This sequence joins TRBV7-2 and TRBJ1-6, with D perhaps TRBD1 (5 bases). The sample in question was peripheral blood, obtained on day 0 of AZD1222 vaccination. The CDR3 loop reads CASSLAGGNSPLHF. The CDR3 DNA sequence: TGTGCCAGCAGCTTAGCCGGGGGTAATTCACCCCTCCACTTT.